The next 19 T cell receptor beta chains were all read from a single sample in a study of blood T cell repertoires in COVID-19. This table comes from immunoSEQ multiplex PCR, and its TCRdb copy is limited to in-frame clones, with some not included. The table lists some 200,000 clones, roughly 85% of them singletons. Sequenced input: peripheral blood. Receptors were obtained from a woman between 65 and 79 years old with COVID-19, enrolled during active disease.

V usage is TRBV11-2 and J usage is TRBJ2-7; 9 bases align to TRBD2. Trimming cost V 1 base and J 5 bases; bases outside gene matches: 15. The germline gives CDR1 SGHAT, CDR2 FQNNGV. The CDR3 covers 18 residues. CDR3 sequence (DNA): TGTGCCAGCAGCTTAGTCCCCCCTCTAGCGGGAAACGTCCACGAGCAGTACTTC. It translates to CASSLVPPLAGNVHEQYF. The variable domain in full, completed from reference TRBV11-2 and TRBJ2-7, reads EAGVAQSPRYKIIEKRQSVAFWCNPISGHATLYWYQQILGQGPKLLIQFQNNGVVDDSQLPKDRFSAERLKGVDSTLKIQPAKLEDSAVYLCASSLVPPLAGNVHEQYFGPGTRLTVT.

The rearrangement links TRBV11-2 to TRBJ1-2, with 9 bases matching TRBD1. This CDR3 spans 15 amino acids. Per the germline V gene, CDR1 is SGHAT and CDR2 is FQNNGV. With 4 bases clipped from V and 8 bases from J, the junction kept 11 bases outside the gene matches. The DNA for the CDR3 is TGTGCCAGCAGCTCTTACCGGGACAGGGACGGCGGCTACACCTTC. Protein product: CASSSYRDRDGGYTF. Looking up the rest from reference TRBV11-2 and TRBJ1-2 gives the full variable domain: EAGVAQSPRYKIIEKRQSVAFWCNPISGHATLYWYQQILGQGPKLLIQFQNNGVVDDSQLPKDRFSAERLKGVDSTLKIQPAKLEDSAVYLCASSSYRDRDGGYTFGSGTRLTVV.

The chain couples TRBV7-2 to TRBJ1-1, with TRBD1 matching 12 bases. The V gene end was trimmed by 3 bases and the J gene end by 4 bases; junction bases not matched to a gene: 12. Germline CDR1 is SGHTA and CDR2 is FQGNSA. The CDR3 consists of 18 residues. CDR3 sequence reads: CASSFYSGTGGRSTEAFF. The CDR3 DNA sequence: TGTGCCAGCAGCTTTTATTCCGGGACAGGGGGCAGGAGCACTGAAGCTTTCTTT.

V usage is TRBV19 and J usage is TRBJ1-5; TRBD1 aligns across 8 bases. The CDR3 runs 15 residues. With V trimmed by 4 bases and J by 0 bases, 2 bases remained unmatched. Germline V gene sequence: CDR1 LNHDA, CDR2 SQIVND (reference sequence). CDR3: CASSTTGDSNQPQHF. For the CDR3, the DNA is TGTGCCAGTAGTACGACAGGGGATAGCAATCAGCCCCAGCATTTT.

The J gene is TRBJ1-4, the V gene TRBV7-2; 7 bases are a match to TRBD1. The V gene's germline CDR1 is SGHTA and CDR2 FQGNSA. With V trimmed by 5 bases and J by 4 bases, 7 bases remained unmatched. This CDR3 is 15 amino acids long. The DNA of the CDR3 is TGTGCCAGCAGCGTTCAACAGGGGAATAATGAAAAACTGTTTTTT. Its protein product is CASSVQQGNNEKLFF.

This clone was seen a handful of times. The V and J genes are TRBV4-2 and TRBJ1-3; maybe TRBD1 (5 bases). The germline V and J ends were trimmed by 0 bases and 1 base, with 16 bases remaining between them. This CDR3 comprises 18 residues. The germline CDR1 and CDR2 sequences are LGHNA and YNFKEQ. CDR3 nucleotides: TGTGCCAGCAGCCAAGATTGGGAGGGCAGGGAATCTGGAAACACCATATATTTT. Translating gives CASSQDWEGRESGNTIYF.

This clone was counted a few times. This rearrangement joins TRBV20-1 to TRBJ2-5, with D unresolved. Germline loops: CDR1 DFQATT, CDR2 SNEGSKA (reference sequence). V was pared by 7 bases and J by 1 base, with 4 bases between. This CDR3 has 10 amino acids. CDR3 in DNA: TGCAGTGTCTCCCAAGAGACCCAGTACTTC. It is translated as CSVSQETQYF.

This sequence joins TRBV5-6 and TRBJ1-4; D remains ambiguous. Trimming pared 0 bases from V and 1 base from J, leaving 4 bases between. Germline V lookup: CDR1 SGHDT, CDR2 YYEEEE. This CDR3 is built from 14 residues. CDR3 DNA: TGTGCCAGCAGCTTGGGTCAAACTAATGAAAAACTGTTTTTT. Its translation: CASSLGQTNEKLFF.

J is TRBJ2-2 and V is TRBV7-3; 8 bases line up with TRBD2. The germline V gene encodes CDR1 SGHTA and CDR2 FQGTGA. The CDR3 runs 16 residues. The V segment lost 5 bases and the J segment 4 bases; nucleotides outside the gene matches: 9. This CDR3 reads CASSRYGGDLTGELFF. The DNA of the CDR3 is TGTGCCAGCAGCCGATACGGGGGGGACCTCACCGGGGAGCTGTTTTTT. The full variable domain, in which reference TRBV7-3 and TRBJ2-2 provide the parts outside the CDR3, is GAGVSQTPSNKVTEKGKYVELRCDPISGHTALYWYRQSLGQGPEFLIYFQGTGAADDSGLPNDRFFAVRPEGSVSTLKIQRTERGDSAVYLCASSRYGGDLTGELFFGEGSRLTVL.

V is TRBV19 and J is TRBJ1-1; 11 bases align to TRBD1. Per germline, CDR1 LNHDA and CDR2 SQIVND (reference sequence). The V gene end was trimmed by 9 bases and the J gene end by 2 bases; junction bases not matched to a gene: 11. This CDR3 is 16 amino acids long. The CDR3 reads CASNAGTGGHNTEAFF. The CDR3 DNA sequence: TGTGCCAGCAACGCCGGGACAGGGGGTCATAACACTGAAGCTTTCTTT. Combining the CDR3 with reference TRBV19 and TRBJ1-1 gives the whole variable domain DGGITQSPKYLFRKEGQNVTLSCEQNLNHDAMYWYRQDPGQGLRLIYYSQIVNDFQKGDIAEGYSVSREKKESFPLTVTSAQKNPTAFYLCASNAGTGGHNTEAFFGQGTRLTVV.

The gene calls are TRBV6-1 and TRBJ2-1, with 8 bases aligning to TRBD2. Germline CDR1 and CDR2: MNHNS and SASEGT. V was clipped by 0 bases and J by 8 bases; unmatched bases: 6. The CDR3 has 15 amino acids. The CDR3, as DNA: TGTGCCAGCAGTGAAGCGACTAGCGACAGCGATGAGCAGTTCTTC. Its translation is CASSEATSDSDEQFF.

The chain recombines TRBV5-1 with TRBJ1-1; D ambiguous. V was clipped by 0 bases and J by 0 bases, with 9 bases between them. This CDR3 is 15 amino acids long. Germline V gene data show CDR1 as SGHRS and CDR2 as YFSETQ. CDR3 sequence reads: CASSLEVQLNTEAFF. The CDR3 DNA sequence: TGCGCCAGCAGCTTGGAAGTACAGTTGAACACTGAAGCTTTCTTT.

The CDR3 sequence is CASSLDLADRGNEKLFF. CDR3 DNA sequence: TGTGCCAGCAGCTTAGATCTGGCGGACAGGGGAAATGAAAAACTGTTTTTT. This chain joins TRBV11-3 and TRBJ1-4; 9 nucleotides line up with TRBD1. CDR1 is SGHNT and CDR2 is YENEEA in the germline V gene. This CDR3 region has 17 residues. Trimming at V came to 0 bases and at J to 5 bases, leaving 7 bases not matched to a gene.

This chain links TRBV11-2 with TRBJ2-1, with TRBD2 as a possible D gene (6 bases). The CDR3 is 15 amino acids. The germline V gene encodes CDR1 SGHAT and CDR2 FQNNGV. Trimming shortened V by 4 bases and J by 9 bases, and 19 bases separated the two germline ends. The CDR3 reads CASSSSGPGGGEQFF. The CDR3 DNA follows: TGTGCCAGCAGCTCAAGCGGGCCCGGTGGGGGTGAGCAGTTCTTC. Full variable domain (rest looked up from reference TRBV11-2 and TRBJ2-1): EAGVAQSPRYKIIEKRQSVAFWCNPISGHATLYWYQQILGQGPKLLIQFQNNGVVDDSQLPKDRFSAERLKGVDSTLKIQPAKLEDSAVYLCASSSSGPGGGEQFFGPGTRLTVL.

The rearrangement uses TRBV6-5 and TRBJ2-5; TRBD1 matches 10 bases. V lost 7 bases, J lost 1 base, and 6 bases stayed unmatched. The CDR3 length is 15 residues. Germline lookup yields CDR1 MNHEY and CDR2 SVGAGI. CDR3 sequence: CASTSRQGAQETQYF. The CDR3 DNA reads as TGTGCCAGCACCTCGAGACAGGGGGCCCAAGAGACCCAGTACTTC.

The chain employs TRBV11-3 and TRBJ2-1; D ambiguous. This CDR3 has 11 amino acids. Germline CDR1 and CDR2: SGHNT and YENEEA. The V end lost 11 bases, the J end lost 12 bases, and 17 bases lay between the germline ends. CDR3 nucleotide sequence: TGTGCCTCCAGTTCAGGCCCCCGGCAGTTCTTC. Amino acid sequence: CASSSGPRQFF.

The rearrangement uses TRBV19 and TRBJ1-2; D uncertain. V dropped 4 bases and J dropped 0 bases, with 12 bases sitting between them. Germline V gives CDR1 LNHDA, CDR2 SQIVND (reference sequence). This CDR3 has 15 residues. The CDR3 protein is CASSTQTVANYGYTF. The CDR3 DNA is TGTGCCAGTAGTACGCAAACGGTCGCTAACTATGGCTACACCTTC.

This clone occurred a few times. The chain recombines TRBV7-2 with TRBJ1-1; 7 bases fit TRBD1. Per the germline V gene, CDR1 is SGHTA and CDR2 is FQGNSA. The CDR3 loop spans 15 amino acids. The V and J ends lost 1 base and 5 bases, in that order; junction bases with no gene match: 7. The CDR3 nucleotides are TGTGCCAGCAGCTTAGAAACAGGGGTTGGGACTGAAGCTTTCTTT. Protein: CASSLETGVGTEAFF.

V is TRBV7-8 and J is TRBJ1-2; the D gene is possibly TRBD1 (6 bases). Trimming cost V 5 bases and J 6 bases, with 13 bases left between them. The germline V gene has CDR1 SGHVS and CDR2 FQNEAQ. CDR3 length equals 13 residues. CDR3 loop: CASSVNRVDGYTF. CDR3 coding DNA: TGTGCCAGCAGCGTAAACAGGGTCGATGGCTACACCTTC.